Shown below are 19 T cell receptor beta chains from a single sample sequenced in a study of brain T cells in children with intractable seizures. Assay used: immunoSEQ multiplex PCR; TCRdb lists only in-frame clones, some missing. The sample shows 70,000 to 85,000 clones, around 91% of them seen only once. Sequences were derived from peripheral blood, sampled at surgery. Every receptor here comes from a girl under 10 years old with Rasmussen encephalitis and intractable seizures.

This clone was seen a single time. The chain combines TRBV7-3 with TRBJ2-5; TRBD2 aligns across 7 bases. This CDR3 contains 13 residues. CDR1 is SGHTA and CDR2 is FQGTGA in the germline V gene. V lost 6 bases to trimming and J lost 2 bases; unmatched junction nucleotides: 3. The CDR3 region is CASSRDYQETQYF. The CDR3, as DNA: TGTGCCAGCAGTCGGGACTATCAAGAGACCCAGTACTTC.

V usage is TRBV6-5 and J usage is TRBJ1-5; a possible D gene is TRBD1 (5 bases). In germline, CDR1 is MNHEY, CDR2 SVGAGI. V lost 5 bases, J lost 9 bases, and 14 bases lay in between. The length of the CDR3 is 13 residues. The CDR3 sequence: CASSMWGEVPQHF. The CDR3 bases are TGTGCCAGCAGTATGTGGGGGGAAGTGCCCCAGCATTTT.

The rearrangement uses TRBV19 and TRBJ1-6, with TRBD1 matching over 9 bases. Germline V gene sequence: CDR1 LNHDA, CDR2 SQIVND (reference sequence). V lost 7 bases, J lost 10 bases, and 5 bases stayed unmatched. The CDR3 is 13 residues long. Here the CDR3 reads CASKDRGVSPLHF. The DNA for the CDR3 is TGTGCCAGTAAGGACAGGGGAGTGTCACCCCTCCACTTT.

This clone was seen more than once but under ten times. The chain recombines TRBV6-5 with TRBJ1-1, with D unresolved. CDR1 and CDR2 (germline): MNHEY, SVGAGI. This CDR3 spans 10 amino acids. V shed 8 bases and J shed 8 bases, with 9 bases lying between them. This CDR3 reads CASRRSEAFF. Written as DNA, the CDR3 is TGTGCCAGCCGGCGCAGCGAAGCTTTCTTT.

CDR3 coding DNA: TGTGCCAGCAAGAAGACAGAAGCTTTCTTT. Residues: CASKKTEAFF. The chain links TRBV6-5 to TRBJ1-1; D is uncertain. The V end lost 7 bases, the J end lost 8 bases, and 8 bases lay between the germline ends. The CDR3 spans 10 residues. Looked up from germline, CDR1 is MNHEY and CDR2 is SVGAGI.

This chain uses TRBV24-1 with TRBJ1-2; 9 positions match TRBD1. Per germline, CDR1 KGHDR and CDR2 SFDVKD. The CDR3 runs to 16 residues. With V trimmed by 4 bases and J by 4 bases, 9 bases remained unmatched. The CDR3 loop reads CATSDRPGTGFYGYTF. In nucleotides, the CDR3 is TGTGCCACCAGTGACCGTCCCGGGACAGGGTTCTATGGCTACACCTTC.

This rearrangement joins TRBV6-1 to TRBJ2-2; D remains unclear. CDR1 is MNHNS, CDR2 SASEGT, per germline. The germline V and J ends were trimmed by 0 bases and 8 bases, with 16 bases remaining between them. The CDR3 has 16 residues. CDR3 sequence (DNA): TGTGCCAGCAGTGAAGCGGCCGGGCTCACAACAGGGGAGCTGTTTTTT. Translated, it gives CASSEAAGLTTGELFF.

This sequence joins TRBV19 and TRBJ2-7; TRBD1 matches 10 bases. The CDR3 has 13 amino acids. The germline V gene encodes CDR1 LNHDA and CDR2 SQIVND (reference sequence). The V gene end was trimmed by 10 bases and the J gene end by 4 bases; junction bases not matched to a gene: 7. The chain's CDR3 is CATGTGAKYEQYF. CDR3 sequence (DNA): TGTGCCACCGGGACAGGGGCCAAGTACGAGCAGTACTTC.

The CDR3 protein is CASSPRTDTQYF. CDR3 coding DNA: TGTGCCAGCTCCCCCCGCACAGATACGCAGTATTTT. V and J are TRBV18 and TRBJ2-3; D is unclear. Germline V gene sequence: CDR1 KGHSH, CDR2 LQKENI. This CDR3 spans 12 amino acids. Between the trimmed V and J ends, which lost 6 bases and 1 base, there was a span of 5 bases.

The chain is built from TRBV9 and TRBJ2-1, with D unresolved. In germline, CDR1 is SGDLS, CDR2 YYNGEE. Between the trimmed V and J ends, which lost 0 bases and 7 bases, there was a span of 14 bases. The length of the CDR3 is 15 residues. CDR3 protein: CASSVDPIVGNEQFF. The DNA of the CDR3 is TGTGCCAGCAGCGTAGACCCTATAGTCGGAAATGAGCAGTTCTTC. Variable domain in full (rest from reference TRBV9 and TRBJ2-1): DSGVTQTPKHLITATGQRVTLRCSPRSGDLSVYWYQQSLDQGLQFLIQYYNGEERAKGNILERFSAQQFPDLHSELNLSSLELGDSALYFCASSVDPIVGNEQFFGPGTRLTVL.

In nucleotides, the CDR3 is TGTGCCAGCAGCTTAAGTCCCATGCAGTCACCCCTCCACTTT. Amino acid sequence: CASSLSPMQSPLHF. The chain is built from TRBV7-3 and TRBJ1-6; D not certain. CDR1 is SGHTA, CDR2 FQGTGA, per germline. The CDR3 runs to 14 residues. V gave up 1 base and J gave up 10 bases, with 11 bases separating them.

This chain connects TRBV2 to TRBJ2-1, with D unresolved. The CDR3 runs 14 residues. Deletions cut 5 bases from V and 2 bases from J, with 10 bases between. CDR1 and CDR2 from the germline V gene are SNHLY and FYNNEI. CDR3 in amino acids: CASSYRLTYNEQFF. The CDR3 DNA sequence: TGTGCCAGCAGTTACCGGTTAACCTACAATGAGCAGTTCTTC.

This rearrangement joins TRBV19 to TRBJ1-1, with 7 positions matching TRBD1. Germline assignment: CDR1 LNHDA and CDR2 SQIVND (reference sequence). Trimming removed 10 bases from V and 5 bases from J; junction bases left unmatched: 13. This CDR3 region has 14 residues. The DNA for the CDR3 is TGTGCCACCGATCCCCGACAGGGAGGGACTGAAGCTTTCTTT. It translates to CATDPRQGGTEAFF.

The J gene is TRBJ2-3, the V gene TRBV3-1 (or the pseudogene TRBV3-2); 14 bases fit TRBD2. The CDR3 sequence is 16 residues long. V was clipped by 1 base and J by 9 bases; unmatched bases: 6. The germline CDR1 and CDR2 sequences are LGHDT and YNNKEL (reference sequence). CDR3 loop: CASSQGGLAGAWTQYF. The CDR3 region has the DNA TGTGCCAGCAGCCAAGGGGGACTAGCGGGAGCTTGGACGCAGTATTTT.

The chain has TRBV28 and TRBJ1-2; 9 nucleotides agree with TRBD1. This CDR3 has 15 residues. V lost 6 bases and J lost 5; bases outside the gene matches: 10. The germline gives CDR1 MDHEN, CDR2 SYDVKM. In DNA form, the CDR3 reads TGTGCCAGCAGCCCCCTGGGACAGGGCGAATATGGCTACACCTTC. Protein: CASSPLGQGEYGYTF.

The chain combines TRBV6-5 with TRBJ1-5; D is unclear. The germline V and J ends were trimmed by 7 bases and 1 base, with 11 bases remaining between them. The CDR3 is made up of 14 amino acids. Per the germline V gene, CDR1 is MNHEY and CDR2 is SVGAGI. The CDR3 region has the DNA TGTGCCAGCACCTTGCGCGGGAGCAATCAGCCCCAGCATTTT. It encodes CASTLRGSNQPQHF.

This chain uses TRBV11-2 with TRBJ1-6; D is unresolved. Per the germline V gene, CDR1 is SGHAT and CDR2 is FQNNGV. The CDR3 spans 17 residues. V dropped 1 base and J dropped 5 bases, with 15 bases sitting between them. CDR3 sequence: CASSLGLDRANNSPLHF. CDR3 nucleotide sequence: TGTGCCAGCAGCTTAGGCTTGGATCGGGCCAATAATTCACCCCTCCACTTT.

This clone was found once. V usage is TRBV29-1 and J usage is TRBJ1-1; TRBD1 might be the D (5 bases). Germline V CDR1 and CDR2: SQVTM, ANQGSEA. Trimming took off 6 bases at V and 4 bases at J, with 15 bases between the two ends. CDR3 length: 13 amino acids. The chain's CDR3 is CSVRGVLGTEAFF. CDR3 coding DNA: TGCAGCGTCCGAGGGGTATTGGGCACTGAAGCTTTCTTT.

V gene TRBV7-9 combines with J gene TRBJ2-7; D is unclear. V lost 1 base to trimming and J lost 5 bases, with 3 bases between them. The CDR3 is made up of 11 amino acids. In germline, CDR1 is SEHNR, CDR2 FQNEAQ (reference sequence). CDR3: CASSLVNEQYF. In DNA, the CDR3 is TGTGCCAGCAGCTTAGTTAACGAGCAGTACTTC.